Sequencing of this TCR beta chain was carried out in a study of blood T cell repertoires in COVID-19. The CDR3 loop spans 16 amino acids. V lost 1 base and J 5 bases, leaving 15 bases between the germline ends. Germline CDR1 reads SGHNT; CDR2 reads YENEEA. In the authors' workflow: By means of reference gene primer amplification, nucleated cell counts were estimated. The repertoire was sequenced with immunoSEQ multiplex PCR; TCRdb's copy has only in-frame clones and lacks some. V and J calls and clone size are copied from that table; D and trimming were computed from the DNA. This table has approximately 130,000 clones, 87% appearing once.

The chain is built from TRBV11-3 and TRBJ2-1; no definite D call. This receptor was taken from a man between 50 and 59 years old with active COVID-19. The sample taken for sequencing was peripheral blood. The CDR3 DNA reads as TGTGCCAGCAGCTTAGGCCTGAGGTTCGTGAACAATGAGCAGTTCTTC. Amino acids: CASSLGLRFVNNEQFF.